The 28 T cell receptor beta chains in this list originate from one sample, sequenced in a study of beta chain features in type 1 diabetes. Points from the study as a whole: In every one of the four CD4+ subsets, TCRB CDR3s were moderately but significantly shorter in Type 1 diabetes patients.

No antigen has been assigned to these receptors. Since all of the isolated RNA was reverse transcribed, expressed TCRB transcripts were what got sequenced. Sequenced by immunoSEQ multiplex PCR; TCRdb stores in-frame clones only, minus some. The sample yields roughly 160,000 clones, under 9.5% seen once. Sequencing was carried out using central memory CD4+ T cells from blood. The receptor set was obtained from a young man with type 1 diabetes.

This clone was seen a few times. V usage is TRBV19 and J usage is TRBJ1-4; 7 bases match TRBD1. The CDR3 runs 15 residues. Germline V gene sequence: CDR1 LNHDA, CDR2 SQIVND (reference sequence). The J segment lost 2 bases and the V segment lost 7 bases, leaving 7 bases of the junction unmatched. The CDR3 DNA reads TGTGCCAGTAAAAGGAAGACAGGGACTAATGAAAAACTGTTTTTT. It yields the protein CASKRKTGTNEKLFF.

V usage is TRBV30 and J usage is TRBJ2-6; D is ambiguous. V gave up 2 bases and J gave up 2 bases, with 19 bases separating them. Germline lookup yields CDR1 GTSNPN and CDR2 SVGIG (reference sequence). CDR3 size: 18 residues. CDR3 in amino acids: CAWSTVRTLSTGANVLTF. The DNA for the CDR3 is TGTGCCTGGAGTACTGTGAGAACCCTGAGTACTGGGGCCAACGTCCTGACTTTC. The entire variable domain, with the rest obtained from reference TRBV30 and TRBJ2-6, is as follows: SQTIHQWPATLVQPVGSPLSLECTVEGTSNPNLYWYRQAAGRGLQLLFYSVGIGQISSEVPQNLSASRPQDRQFILSSKKLLLSDSGFYLCAWSTVRTLSTGANVLTFGAGSRLTVL.

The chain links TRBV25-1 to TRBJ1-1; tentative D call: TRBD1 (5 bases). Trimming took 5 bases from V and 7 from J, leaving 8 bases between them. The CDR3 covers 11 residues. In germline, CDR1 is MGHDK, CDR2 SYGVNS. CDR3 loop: CASSPGHEAFF. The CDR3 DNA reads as TGTGCCAGCAGTCCCGGACATGAAGCTTTCTTT.

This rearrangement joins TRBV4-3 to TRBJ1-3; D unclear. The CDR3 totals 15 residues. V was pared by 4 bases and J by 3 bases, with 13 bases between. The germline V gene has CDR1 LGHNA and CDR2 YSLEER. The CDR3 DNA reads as TGCGCCAGCAGCCCCCTCGGGGTATATGGAAACACCATATATTTT. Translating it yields CASSPLGVYGNTIYF.

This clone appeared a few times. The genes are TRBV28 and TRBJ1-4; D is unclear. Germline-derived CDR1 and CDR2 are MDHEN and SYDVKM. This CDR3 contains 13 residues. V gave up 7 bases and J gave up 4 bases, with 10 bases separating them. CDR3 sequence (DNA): TGTGCCAGCAACCGAGGTATTAATGAAAAACTGTTTTTT. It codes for CASNRGINEKLFF. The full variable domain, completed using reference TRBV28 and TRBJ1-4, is DVKVTQSSRYLVKRTGEKVFLECVQDMDHENMFWYRQDPGLGLRLIYFSYDVKMKEKGDIPEGYSVSREKKERFSLILESASTNQTSMYLCASNRGINEKLFFGSGTQLSVL.

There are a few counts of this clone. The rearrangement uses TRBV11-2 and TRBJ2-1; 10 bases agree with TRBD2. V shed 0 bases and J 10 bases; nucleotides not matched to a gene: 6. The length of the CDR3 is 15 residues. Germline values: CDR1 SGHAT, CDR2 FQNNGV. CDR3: CASSLDRLLAGEQFF. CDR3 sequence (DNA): TGTGCCAGCAGCTTAGATCGGTTACTAGCGGGGGAGCAGTTCTTC.

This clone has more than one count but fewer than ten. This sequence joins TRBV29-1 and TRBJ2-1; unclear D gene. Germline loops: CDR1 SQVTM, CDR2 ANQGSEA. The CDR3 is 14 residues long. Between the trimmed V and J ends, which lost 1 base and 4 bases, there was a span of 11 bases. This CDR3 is CSVEVRTGYNEQFF. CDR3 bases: TGCAGCGTTGAAGTCCGAACCGGTTACAATGAGCAGTTCTTC.

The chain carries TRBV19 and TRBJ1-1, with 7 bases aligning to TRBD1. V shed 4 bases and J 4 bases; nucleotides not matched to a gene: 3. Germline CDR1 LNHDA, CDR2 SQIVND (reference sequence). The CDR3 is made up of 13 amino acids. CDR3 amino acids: CASSRWTGTEAFF. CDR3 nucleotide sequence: TGTGCCAGTAGTAGATGGACAGGCACTGAAGCTTTCTTT.

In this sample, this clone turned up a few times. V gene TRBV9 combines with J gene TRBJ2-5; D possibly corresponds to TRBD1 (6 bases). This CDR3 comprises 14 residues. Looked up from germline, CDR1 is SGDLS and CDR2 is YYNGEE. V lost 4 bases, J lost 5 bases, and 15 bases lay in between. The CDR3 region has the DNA TGTGCCAGCAGCCCGCAGGGGTATGGGGAGACCCAGTACTTC. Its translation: CASSPQGYGETQYF.

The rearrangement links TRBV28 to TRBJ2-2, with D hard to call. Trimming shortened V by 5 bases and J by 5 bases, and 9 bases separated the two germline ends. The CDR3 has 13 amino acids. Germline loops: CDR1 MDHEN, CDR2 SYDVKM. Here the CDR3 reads CASSPSLTGELFF. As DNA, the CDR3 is TGTGCCAGCAGTCCCTCCCTTACCGGGGAGCTGTTTTTT.

The CDR3 DNA reads TGTGCCAGCAGCGTCGGGTCGGCCCAAGAGACCCAGTACTTC. Translated, it gives CASSVGSAQETQYF. The chain employs TRBV9 and TRBJ2-5, with no clear D. CDR1 and CDR2 from the germline V gene are SGDLS and YYNGEE. The ends were cut back, 2 bases at V and 1 base at J, with 9 bases in the middle. The CDR3 extends over 14 amino acids.

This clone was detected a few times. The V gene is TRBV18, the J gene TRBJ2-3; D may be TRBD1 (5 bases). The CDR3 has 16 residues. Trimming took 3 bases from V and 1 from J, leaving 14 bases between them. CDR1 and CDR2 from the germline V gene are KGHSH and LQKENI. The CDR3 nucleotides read TGTGCCAGCTCACCCTCGGCTGGCAGGGGCACAGATACGCAGTATTTT. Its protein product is CASSPSAGRGTDTQYF.

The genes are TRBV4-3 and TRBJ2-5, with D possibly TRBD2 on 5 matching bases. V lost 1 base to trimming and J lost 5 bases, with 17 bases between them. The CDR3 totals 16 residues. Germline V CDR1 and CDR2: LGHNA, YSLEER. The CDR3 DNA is TGCGCCAGCAGCCAAGGAATGGCGTCCGGCGGGGAGACCCAGTACTTC. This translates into CASSQGMASGGETQYF.

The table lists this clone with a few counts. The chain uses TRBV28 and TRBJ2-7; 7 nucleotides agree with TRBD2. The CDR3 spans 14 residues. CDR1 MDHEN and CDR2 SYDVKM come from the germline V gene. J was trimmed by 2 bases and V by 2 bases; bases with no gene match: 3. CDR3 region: CASSLPTSAYEQYF. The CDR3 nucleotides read TGTGCCAGCAGTTTACCAACTAGCGCCTACGAGCAGTACTTC.

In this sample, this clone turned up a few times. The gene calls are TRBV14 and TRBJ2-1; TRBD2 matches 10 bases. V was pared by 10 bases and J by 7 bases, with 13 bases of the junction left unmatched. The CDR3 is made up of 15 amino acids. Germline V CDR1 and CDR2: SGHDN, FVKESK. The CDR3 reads CATQLAGHRQNEQFF. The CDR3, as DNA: TGTGCCACCCAACTAGCGGGGCACAGACAGAATGAGCAGTTCTTC.

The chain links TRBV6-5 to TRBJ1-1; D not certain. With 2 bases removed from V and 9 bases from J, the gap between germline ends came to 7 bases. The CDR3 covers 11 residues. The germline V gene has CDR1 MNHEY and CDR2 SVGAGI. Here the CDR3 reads CASSYAGKAFF. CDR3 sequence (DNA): TGTGCCAGCAGTTACGCTGGCAAAGCTTTCTTT.

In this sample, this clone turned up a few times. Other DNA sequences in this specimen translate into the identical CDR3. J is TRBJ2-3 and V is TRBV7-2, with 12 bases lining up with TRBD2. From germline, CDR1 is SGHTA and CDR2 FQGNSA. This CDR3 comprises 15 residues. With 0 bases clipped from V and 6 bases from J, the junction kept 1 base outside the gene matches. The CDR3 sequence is CASSLAGLAGDTQYF. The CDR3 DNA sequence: TGTGCCAGCAGCTTAGCCGGACTAGCGGGGGATACGCAGTATTTT.

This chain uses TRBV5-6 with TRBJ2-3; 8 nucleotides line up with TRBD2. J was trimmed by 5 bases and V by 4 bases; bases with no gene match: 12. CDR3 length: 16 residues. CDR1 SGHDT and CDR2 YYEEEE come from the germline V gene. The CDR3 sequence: CASSPDSGNTRDTQYF. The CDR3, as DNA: TGTGCCAGCAGCCCGGATAGCGGGAACACCAGAGATACGCAGTATTTT.

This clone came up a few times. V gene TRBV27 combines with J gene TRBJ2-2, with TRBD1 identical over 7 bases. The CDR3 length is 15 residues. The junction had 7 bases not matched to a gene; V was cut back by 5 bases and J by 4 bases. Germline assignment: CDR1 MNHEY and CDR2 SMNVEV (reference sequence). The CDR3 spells CASSPTGLATGELFF. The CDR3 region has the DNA TGTGCCAGCAGTCCGACAGGGTTGGCCACCGGGGAGCTGTTTTTT.

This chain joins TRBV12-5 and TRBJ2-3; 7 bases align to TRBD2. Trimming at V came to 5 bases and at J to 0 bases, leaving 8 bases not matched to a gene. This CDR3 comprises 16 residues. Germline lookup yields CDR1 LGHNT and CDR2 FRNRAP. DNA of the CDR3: TGTGCTAGTGGTCCCCCAGGCGGGGGAAGCACAGATACGCAGTATTTT. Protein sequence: CASGPPGGGSTDTQYF.

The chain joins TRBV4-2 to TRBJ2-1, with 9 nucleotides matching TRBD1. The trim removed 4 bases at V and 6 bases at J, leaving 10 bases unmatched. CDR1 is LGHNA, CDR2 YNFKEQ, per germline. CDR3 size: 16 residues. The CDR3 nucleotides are TGTGCCAGCAGCCCCCTGGGACAGGGAGCGGGCAATGAGCAGTTCTTC. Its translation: CASSPLGQGAGNEQFF.

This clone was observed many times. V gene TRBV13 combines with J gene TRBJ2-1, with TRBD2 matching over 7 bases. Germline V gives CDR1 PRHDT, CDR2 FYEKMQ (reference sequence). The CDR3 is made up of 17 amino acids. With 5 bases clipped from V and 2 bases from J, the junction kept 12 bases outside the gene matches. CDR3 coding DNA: TGTGCCAGCAGCCCGATACCTCGGGAGGACACCTACAATGAGCAGTTCTTC. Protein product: CASSPIPREDTYNEQFF.

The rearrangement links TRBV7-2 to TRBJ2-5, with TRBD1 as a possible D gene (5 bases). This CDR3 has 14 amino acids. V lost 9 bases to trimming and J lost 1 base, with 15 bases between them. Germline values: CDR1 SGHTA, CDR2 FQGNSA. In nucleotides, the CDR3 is TGTGCCAGTAGGAAAGGGGCGTCCCAAGAGACCCAGTACTTC. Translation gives CASRKGASQETQYF.

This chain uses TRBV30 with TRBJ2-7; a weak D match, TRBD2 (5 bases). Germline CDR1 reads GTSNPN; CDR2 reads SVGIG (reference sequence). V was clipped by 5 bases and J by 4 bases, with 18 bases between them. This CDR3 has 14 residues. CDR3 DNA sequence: TGTGCCTGGGCGTTGTCGTGGAGGTCTTACGAGCAGTACTTC. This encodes CAWALSWRSYEQYF. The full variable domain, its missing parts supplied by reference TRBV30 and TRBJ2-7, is SQTIHQWPATLVQPVGSPLSLECTVEGTSNPNLYWYRQAAGRGLQLLFYSVGIGQISSEVPQNLSASRPQDRQFILSSKKLLLSDSGFYLCAWALSWRSYEQYFGPGTRLTVT.

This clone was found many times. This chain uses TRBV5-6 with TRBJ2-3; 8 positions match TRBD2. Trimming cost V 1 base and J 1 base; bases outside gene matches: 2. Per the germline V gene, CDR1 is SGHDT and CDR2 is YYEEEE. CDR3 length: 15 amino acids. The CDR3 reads CASSLTSGGTDTQYF. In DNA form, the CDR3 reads TGTGCCAGCAGCTTGACTAGCGGCGGCACAGATACGCAGTATTTT. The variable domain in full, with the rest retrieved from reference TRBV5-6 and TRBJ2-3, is DAGVTQSPTHLIKTRGQQVTLRCSPKSGHDTVSWYQQALGQGPQFIFQYYEEEERQRGNFPDRFSGHQFPNYSSELNVNALLLGDSALYLCASSLTSGGTDTQYFGPGTRLTVL.

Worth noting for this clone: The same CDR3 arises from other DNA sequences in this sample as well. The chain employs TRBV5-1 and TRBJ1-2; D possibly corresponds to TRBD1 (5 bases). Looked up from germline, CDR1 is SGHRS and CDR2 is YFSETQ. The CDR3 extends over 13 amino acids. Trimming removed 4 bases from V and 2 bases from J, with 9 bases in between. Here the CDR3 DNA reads TGCGCCAGCAGCATGACAGCGAACTATGGCTACACCTTC. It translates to CASSMTANYGYTF.

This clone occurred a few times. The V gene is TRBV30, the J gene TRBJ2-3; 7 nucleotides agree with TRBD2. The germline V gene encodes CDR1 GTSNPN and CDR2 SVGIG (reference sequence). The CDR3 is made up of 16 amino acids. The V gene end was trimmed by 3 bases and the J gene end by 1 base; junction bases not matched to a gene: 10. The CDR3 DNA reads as TGTGCCTGGAGCTTCCTCAGCGGGGTACGCACAGATACGCAGTATTTT. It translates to CAWSFLSGVRTDTQYF.

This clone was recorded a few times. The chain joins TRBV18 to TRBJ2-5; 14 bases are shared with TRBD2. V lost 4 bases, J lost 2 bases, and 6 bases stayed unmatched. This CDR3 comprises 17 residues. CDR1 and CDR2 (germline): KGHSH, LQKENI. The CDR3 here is CASSLGTSGSGQETQYF. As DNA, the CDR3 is TGTGCCAGCTCACTTGGGACTAGCGGGAGTGGGCAAGAGACCCAGTACTTC.